This T cell receptor (beta chain) was sequenced in a study of T cell responses to AZD1222 COVID-19 vaccine. Note on this clone: The antigen remains undetermined.

Whole-study results and caveats: With two AZD1222 doses given, Spike-specific TCR breadth and depth both rose.

Measured with immunoSEQ multiplex PCR; TCRdb has only the in-frame clones, and not every one. The repertoire holds 95,000 to 130,000 clones, with approximately 83% as singletons. Germline lookup yields CDR1 MNHEY and CDR2 SVGEGT. The CDR3 has 12 amino acids. V lost 2 bases and J lost 3, with 5 bases in between. The chain uses TRBV6-2 or TRBV6-3 and TRBJ2-7; D remains ambiguous. The origin of this receptor is an adult in good health. The source material was peripheral blood, sampled on day 0 of MenACWY control vaccination. CDR3: CASSYVDYEQYF. Here the CDR3 DNA reads TGTGCCAGCAGTTACGTTGACTACGAGCAGTACTTC.